This T cell receptor beta chain comes out of a study of cytomegalovirus exposure and HLA in healthy donors. Trimming removed 5 bases at V and 5 bases at J, with 15 bases between. Germline V gene lookup returns CDR1 MNHEY and CDR2 SMNVEV (reference sequence). The CDR3 is 14 amino acids. Use of 60 Vbeta and 13 Jbeta primers characterized the PCR. The table came from immunoSEQ multiplex PCR; TCRdb's copy has only in-frame clones and leaves some out. The sample holds more than 85,000 clones, over 70% seen once. V is TRBV27 and J is TRBJ1-1; D unclear. The sequenced sample consisted of PBMCs. The clonotype comes from a male donor in good health and CMV-seronegative. This CDR3 reads CASSLVGALTEAFF. The CDR3 DNA reads as TGTGCCAGCAGTCTAGTCGGTGCACTTACTGAAGCTTTCTTT.